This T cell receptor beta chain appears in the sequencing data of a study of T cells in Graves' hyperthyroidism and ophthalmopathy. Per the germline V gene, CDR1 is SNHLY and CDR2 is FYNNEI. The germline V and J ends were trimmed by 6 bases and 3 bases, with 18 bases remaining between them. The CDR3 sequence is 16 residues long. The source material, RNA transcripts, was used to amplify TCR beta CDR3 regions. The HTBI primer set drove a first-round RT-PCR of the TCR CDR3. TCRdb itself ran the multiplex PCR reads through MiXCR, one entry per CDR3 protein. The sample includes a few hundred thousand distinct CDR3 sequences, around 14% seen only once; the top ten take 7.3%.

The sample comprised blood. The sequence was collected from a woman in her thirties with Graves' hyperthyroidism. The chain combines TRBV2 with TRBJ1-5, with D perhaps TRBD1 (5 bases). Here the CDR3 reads CASRSPGTVLNQPQHF. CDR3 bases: TGTGCCAGCAGGAGCCCCGGGACGGTGCTCAATCAGCCCCAGCATTTT.